Below, 24 T cell receptor beta chains from the same sample are listed, as sequenced in a study of shared clonotypes between healthy human individuals. Data came from immunoSEQ multiplex PCR; TCRdb stores just in-frame clones and leaves some out. The sample yields over a million clones, approximately 80% seen once. Material: memory CD4+ T cells from PBMCs. Subset specified: CD45RA-negative fraction. These receptors were collected from a man aged 18 to 30 in good health. Some clones in this sample may be carry-over from other donors' samples.

V is TRBV7-9 and J is TRBJ2-3; TRBD2 is a possible D gene (5 bases). The CDR3 is 17 amino acids. CDR1 and CDR2 (germline): SEHNR, FQNEAQ (reference sequence). The V end lost 1 base, the J end lost 3 bases, and 17 bases lay between the germline ends. CDR3 DNA: TGTGCCAGCAGCTTAGTCGACGGACTTTATATGACAGATACGCAGTATTTT. As protein: CASSLVDGLYMTDTQYF.

The rearrangement uses TRBV28 and TRBJ2-6, with D hard to call. V was clipped by 5 bases and J by 5 bases, with 10 bases between them. This CDR3 has 14 amino acids. From germline, CDR1 is MDHEN and CDR2 SYDVKM. CDR3 nucleotides: TGTGCCAGCAGTCCTCTCCGAAGGGCCAACGTCCTGACTTTC. Amino acid sequence: CASSPLRRANVLTF.

V gene TRBV28 combines with J gene TRBJ1-2; D not certain. Germline CDR1 is MDHEN and CDR2 is SYDVKM. Trimming left V 3 bases short and J 5 bases short, with 10 bases between. This CDR3 region has 13 residues. The CDR3 loop is CASSFAAAYGYTF. The CDR3 coding sequence is TGTGCCAGCAGTTTTGCGGCAGCATATGGCTACACCTTC.

Only one count was recorded for this clone. This is likely an artifact of a read error, given a far larger clone one base away. Different DNA sequences within this sample yield the same CDR3. The chain links TRBV18 to TRBJ2-5; 12 nucleotides align to TRBD2. After removal of 3 bases from V and 11 bases from J, the junction contained 10 bases not matched to a gene. Germline CDR1 is KGHSH and CDR2 is LQKENI. The CDR3 has 15 amino acids. The CDR3 protein is CASSPLTSGSSEQYF. The CDR3 DNA reads as TGTGCCAGCTCACCTCTGACTAGCGGGAGTTCCGAACAGTACTTC.

The rearrangement joins TRBV5-1 to TRBJ1-1; a possible D gene is TRBD1 (5 bases). The ends were cut back, 7 bases at V and 8 bases at J, with 18 bases in the middle. Germline CDR1 reads SGHRS; CDR2 reads YFSETQ. This CDR3 is built from 13 residues. CDR3 loop: CASRDPTGGEAFF. CDR3 nucleotide sequence: TGCGCCAGCCGAGACCCGACCGGGGGGGAAGCTTTCTTT.

V and J are TRBV5-1 and TRBJ1-5; 7 bases map to TRBD1. The CDR3 is made up of 13 amino acids. The V gene's germline CDR1 is SGHRS and CDR2 YFSETQ. J gave up 4 bases and V 3 bases, and 1 base lay outside the gene matches. CDR3: CASSSGGNQPQHF. In DNA form, the CDR3 reads TGCGCCAGCAGCTCAGGGGGGAATCAGCCCCAGCATTTT.

Regarding this clone: Additional DNA sequences in this sample encode the identical CDR3. J is TRBJ1-1 and V is TRBV28; 9 positions match TRBD1. The CDR3 is 15 residues long. Per the germline V gene, CDR1 is MDHEN and CDR2 is SYDVKM. After removal of 5 bases from V and 2 bases from J, the junction contained 6 bases not matched to a gene. Written as DNA, the CDR3 is TGTGCCAGCAGTCTGACAGGGGGGGGAAACACTGAAGCTTTCTTT. Amino acids: CASSLTGGGNTEAFF.

The sample holds a few counts of this clone. V gene TRBV30 combines with J gene TRBJ1-4, with unresolved D. Germline CDR1 is GTSNPN and CDR2 is SVGIG (reference sequence). V was cut by 3 bases and J by 6 bases, with 11 bases left in between. The CDR3 contains 13 residues. CDR3 amino acids: CAWSSEEYEKLFF. As DNA, the CDR3 is TGTGCCTGGAGCTCGGAAGAGTATGAAAAACTGTTTTTT.

Regarding this clone: This may arise from a read error, as a much more abundant clone is one base away. Other nucleotide sequences in the sample specify the same CDR3. V gene TRBV4-1 combines with J gene TRBJ1-2, with no clear D. The CDR3 length is 13 residues. V lost 1 base and J lost 4, with 7 bases in between. Per germline, CDR1 MGHRA and CDR2 YSYEKL. For the CDR3, the DNA is TGCGCCAGCAGCCAAGTGGGAAGCTATGGCTACACCTTC. Its translation is CASSQVGSYGYTF.

A note on this clone: A far larger clone differs by one base, so this is likely a read error. The CDR3 reads CASRGRSAGAFF. In nucleotides, the CDR3 is TGTGCCAGCAGGGGTAGGTCGGCTGGAGCTTTCTTT. The chain links TRBV7-3 to TRBJ1-1; D unresolved. Germline V lookup: CDR1 SGHTA, CDR2 FQGTGA. The CDR3 contains 12 residues. The V gene lost 6 bases and the J gene lost 10 bases, with 15 bases spanning the gap. Filled out from reference TRBV7-3 and TRBJ1-1, the complete variable domain reads GAGVSQTPSNKVTEKGKYVELRCDPISGHTALYWYRQSLGQGPEFLIYFQGTGAADDSGLPNDRFFAVRPEGSVSTLKIQRTERGDSAVYLCASRGRSAGAFFGQGTRLTVV.

V and J are TRBV9 and TRBJ1-2, with D perhaps matching TRBD1 (5 bases). The CDR3 runs 16 residues. The germline gives CDR1 SGDLS, CDR2 YYNGEE. Trimming left V 0 bases short and J 4 bases short, with 16 bases between. The CDR3 DNA sequence: TGTGCCAGCAGCGTAGGGGACGATCCGAAAGCCTATGGCTACACCTTC. Protein sequence: CASSVGDDPKAYGYTF.

V is TRBV7-8 and J is TRBJ2-3; 9 bases line up with TRBD1. Trimming cost V 2 bases and J 0 bases; bases outside gene matches: 15. Germline-derived CDR1 and CDR2 are SGHVS and FQNEAQ. The CDR3 contains 20 residues. CDR3 loop: CASSLSLWMRDRESTDTQYF. The DNA of the CDR3 is TGTGCCAGCAGCTTATCTTTGTGGATGAGGGACAGGGAAAGCACAGATACGCAGTATTTT. The full variable domain, with the rest looked up from reference TRBV7-8 and TRBJ2-3, is GAGVSQSPRYKVAKRGQDVALRCDPISGHVSLFWYQQALGQGPEFLTYFQNEAQLDKSGLPSDRFFAERPEGSVSTLKIQRTQQEDSAVYLCASSLSLWMRDRESTDTQYFGPGTRLTVL.

This sequence joins TRBV28 and TRBJ2-7, with a weak D call TRBD1 (6 bases). The germline V gene encodes CDR1 MDHEN and CDR2 SYDVKM. Trimming shortened V by 4 bases and J by 3 bases, and 13 bases separated the two germline ends. The CDR3 runs 14 residues. Here the CDR3 DNA reads TGTGCCAGCAGTTCAACCCGGACAGTCTACGAGCAGTACTTC. Translating it yields CASSSTRTVYEQYF.

This clone was counted only a few times. The rearrangement joins TRBV4-1 to TRBJ2-3; TRBD2 matches 13 bases. CDR3 size: 18 residues. From germline, CDR1 is MGHRA and CDR2 YSYEKL. With V trimmed by 3 bases and J by 4 bases, 10 bases remained unmatched. The CDR3 here is CASSHRTSGSNRADTQYF. The CDR3 DNA follows: TGCGCCAGCAGCCACAGGACTAGCGGGAGCAATAGGGCAGATACGCAGTATTTT.

About this clone: The sample carries other DNA sequences with the same CDR3. This rearrangement joins TRBV30 to TRBJ2-2; D gene uncertain. Germline V gene lookup returns CDR1 GTSNPN and CDR2 SVGIG (reference sequence). The CDR3 is made up of 13 amino acids. Between the trimmed V and J ends, which lost 0 bases and 2 bases, there was a span of 4 bases. CDR3 protein: CAWSVLNTGELFF. The CDR3 nucleotides are TGTGCCTGGAGTGTTCTAAACACCGGGGAGCTGTTTTTT. The full variable domain, its missing parts supplied by reference TRBV30 and TRBJ2-2, is SQTIHQWPATLVQPVGSPLSLECTVEGTSNPNLYWYRQAAGRGLQLLFYSVGIGQISSEVPQNLSASRPQDRQFILSSKKLLLSDSGFYLCAWSVLNTGELFFGEGSRLTVL.

Note on this clone: Other DNA sequences in the same sample also yield this CDR3. The chain is built from TRBV7-9 and TRBJ1-4; possibly TRBD1 for D (5 bases). V was pared by 5 bases and J by 8 bases, with 15 bases between. The CDR3 runs to 14 residues. Germline V gives CDR1 SEHNR, CDR2 FQNEAQ (reference sequence). The CDR3 sequence: CASSLVGGGEKLFF. The DNA for the CDR3 is TGTGCCAGCAGCCTCGTGGGGGGAGGCGAAAAACTGTTTTTT.

V and J are TRBV15 and TRBJ2-7, with TRBD2 matching 7 bases. J was trimmed by 0 bases and V by 0 bases; bases with no gene match: 5. Germline lookup yields CDR1 LNHNV and CDR2 YYDKDF (reference sequence). The CDR3 contains 16 residues. DNA for the CDR3: TGTGCCACCAGCAGAGATCGTCTAGCGGCCTCCTACGAGCAGTACTTC. Amino acids: CATSRDRLAASYEQYF. The whole variable domain, filled in from reference TRBV15 and TRBJ2-7, reads DAMVIQNPRYQVTQFGKPVTLSCSQTLNHNVMYWYQQKSSQAPKLLFHYYDKDFNNEADTPDNFQSRRPNTSFCFLDIRSPGLGDTAMYLCATSRDRLAASYEQYFGPGTRLTVT.

This sequence joins TRBV10-3 and TRBJ1-1; D possibly corresponds to TRBD1 (5 bases). Germline CDR1 reads ENHRY; CDR2 reads SYGVKD. The CDR3 loop spans 13 amino acids. The V end was cut by 0 bases, the J end by 7 bases, with 9 bases between. The CDR3 DNA sequence: TGTGCCATCAGTGAGTCTAAGACAGTTGAAGCTTTCTTT. Its translation is CAISESKTVEAFF.

The chain uses TRBV7-3 and TRBJ2-7; 7 bases match TRBD2. V was pared by 6 bases and J by 4 bases, with 15 bases of the junction left unmatched. Germline V gives CDR1 SGHTA, CDR2 FQGTGA. The CDR3 extends over 16 amino acids. CDR3: CASSASRAGVRYEQYF. Written as DNA, the CDR3 is TGTGCCAGCAGTGCAAGTAGGGCGGGAGTGAGGTACGAGCAGTACTTC.

J is TRBJ2-3 and V is TRBV10-2; 11 nucleotides agree with TRBD2. The V segment lost 7 bases and the J segment 4 bases; nucleotides outside the gene matches: 4. Germline CDR1 is WSHSY and CDR2 is SAAADI. The CDR3 extends over 14 amino acids. The CDR3 DNA sequence: TGCGCCAGCAAGGTAGCGGGAGGGCCAGATACGCAGTATTTT. Amino acids: CASKVAGGPDTQYF.

In its sample, this clone was seen once. Distinct nucleotide sequences in the sample also encode this CDR3. The genes are TRBV5-1 and TRBJ2-3; no clear D gene. Trimming shortened V by 2 bases and J by 3 bases, and 4 bases separated the two germline ends. This CDR3 has 12 residues. Germline CDR1 and CDR2: SGHRS and YFSETQ. The CDR3 sequence: CASSFSTDTQYF. The CDR3 DNA is TGCGCCAGCAGCTTCAGTACAGATACGCAGTATTTT.

This chain uses TRBV18 with TRBJ2-5, with a weak D call TRBD1 (6 bases). Trimming stripped 3 bases from V and 5 bases from J, with 16 bases between. Germline V gives CDR1 KGHSH, CDR2 LQKENI. CDR3 length: 15 residues. The CDR3 nucleotides are TGTGCCAGCTCACCGAGGCAGGGGATTTCGGAGACCCAGTACTTC. As protein: CASSPRQGISETQYF.

The chain has TRBV4-1 and TRBJ2-7; D is unresolved. V was cut by 0 bases and J by 4 bases, with 10 bases left in between. The V gene's germline CDR1 is MGHRA and CDR2 YSYEKL. The CDR3 loop spans 14 amino acids. The CDR3 sequence: CASSQEPQAYEQYF. The CDR3 DNA is TGCGCCAGCAGCCAAGAGCCTCAGGCTTACGAGCAGTACTTC.

The chain employs TRBV28 and TRBJ2-3; TRBD2 matches at 7 bases. CDR3 size: 15 residues. The V and J ends lost 5 bases and 6 bases, in that order; junction bases with no gene match: 11. Germline CDR1 is MDHEN and CDR2 is SYDVKM. As DNA, the CDR3 is TGTGCCAGCAGTCCGAGGGAGGGCCCTTGGGATACGCAGTATTTT. Translating gives CASSPREGPWDTQYF.